This T cell receptor beta chain is from a study of cytomegalovirus exposure and HLA in healthy donors. PCR amplification relied on 60 Vbeta primers (plus 13 Jbeta primers). TCRdb keeps only in-frame clones here, not all; method: immunoSEQ multiplex PCR. This table has 120,000 or so clones, over 65% appearing once. The V gene lost 7 bases and the J gene lost 5 bases, with 11 bases spanning the gap. The CDR3 is made up of 11 amino acids. Per germline, CDR1 SQVTM and CDR2 ANQGSEA. The chain employs TRBV29-1 and TRBJ1-1; D remains ambiguous. The clonotype was recovered from a woman in her forties in good health and CMV-seronegative. Sequenced sample: PBMCs. The DNA for the CDR3 is TGCAGCGCTAAGCGGGGAACTGAAGCTTTCTTT. It encodes CSAKRGTEAFF.